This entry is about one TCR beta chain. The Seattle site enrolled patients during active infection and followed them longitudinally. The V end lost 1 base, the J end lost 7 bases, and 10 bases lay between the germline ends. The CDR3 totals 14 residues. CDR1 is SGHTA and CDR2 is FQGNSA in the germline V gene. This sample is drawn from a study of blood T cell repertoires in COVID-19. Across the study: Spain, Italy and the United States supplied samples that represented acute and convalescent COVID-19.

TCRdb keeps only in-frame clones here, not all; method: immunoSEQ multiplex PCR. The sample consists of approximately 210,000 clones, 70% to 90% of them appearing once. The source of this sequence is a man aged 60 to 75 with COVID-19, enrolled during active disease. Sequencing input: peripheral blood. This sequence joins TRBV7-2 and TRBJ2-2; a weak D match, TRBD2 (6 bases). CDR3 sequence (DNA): TGTGCCAGCAGCTTAGGGGCTAGCGTCGGGGAGCTGTTTTTT. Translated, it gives CASSLGASVGELFF. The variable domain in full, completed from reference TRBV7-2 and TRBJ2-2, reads GAGVSQSPSNKVTEKGKDVELRCDPISGHTALYWYRQSLGQGLEFLIYFQGNSAPDKSGLPSDRFSAERTGGSVSTLTIQRTQQEDSAVYLCASSLGASVGELFFGEGSRLTVL.